The 3 T cell receptor beta chains below all came from one sample that was sequenced in a study of T-cell reconstitution after alpha-beta-depleted transplantation in children. For TCRbeta, the library was prepared with unique molecular identifiers. TCRdb re-called the PCR reads with MiXCR, one entry per CDR3 protein. The table has 600,000 to 700,000 distinct CDR3 sequences, 13% seen once. The material sequenced was PBMCs, taken before TCRalphabeta/CD19-depleted stem cell transplant. The receptors stem from a girl aged 2 to 9 with congenital amegakaryocytic thrombocytopenia, due to receive a stem cell transplant.

This clonotype was counted ten times or more. The chain couples TRBV20-1 to TRBJ1-5; D not certain. V dropped 1 base and J dropped 2 bases, with 6 bases sitting between them. Germline loops: CDR1 DFQATT, CDR2 SNEGSKA (reference sequence). The CDR3 is 13 amino acids. In DNA form, the CDR3 reads TGCAGTGCTAGAGTACTAGGCAATCAGCCCCAGCATTTT. Its protein is CSARVLGNQPQHF.

This clonotype was seen at least ten times. The genes are TRBV7-6 and TRBJ1-5, with a possible D match to TRBD1 (6 bases). Trimming shortened V by 3 bases and J by 6 bases, and 12 bases separated the two germline ends. CDR1 is SGHVS, CDR2 FNYEAQ, per germline. The CDR3 spans 14 residues. The CDR3 here is CASSLRQEIQPQHF. CDR3 coding DNA: TGTGCCAGCAGCTTGAGACAGGAGATTCAGCCCCAGCATTTT.

The V and J genes are TRBV7-6 and TRBJ2-1, with D possibly matching TRBD1 (6 bases). Germline CDR1 reads SGHVS; CDR2 reads FNYEAQ. The CDR3 spans 15 residues. V was pared by 5 bases and J by 5 bases, with 16 bases between. Written as DNA, the CDR3 is TGTGCCAGCAGCCCCAGGACAGTGACCGACAATGAGCAGTTCTTC. Amino acids: CASSPRTVTDNEQFF.